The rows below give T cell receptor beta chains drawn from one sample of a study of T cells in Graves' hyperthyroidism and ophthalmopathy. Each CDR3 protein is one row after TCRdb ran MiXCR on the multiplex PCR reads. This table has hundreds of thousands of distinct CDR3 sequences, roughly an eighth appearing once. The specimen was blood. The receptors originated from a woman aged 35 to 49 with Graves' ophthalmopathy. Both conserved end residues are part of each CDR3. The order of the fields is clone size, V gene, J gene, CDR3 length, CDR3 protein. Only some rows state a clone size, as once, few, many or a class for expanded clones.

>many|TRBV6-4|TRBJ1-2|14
CASSPRTGFYGYTF
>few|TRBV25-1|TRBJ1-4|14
CASSDPGQDEKLFF
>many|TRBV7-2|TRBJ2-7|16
CASSYSGTSGSYEQYF
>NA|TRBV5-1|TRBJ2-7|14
CASSLTGTPYEQYF
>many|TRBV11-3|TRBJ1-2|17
CASSLLSPDHPGSGYTF
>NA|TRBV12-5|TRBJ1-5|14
CASGLQGFGQPQHF
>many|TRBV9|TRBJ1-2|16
CASSVAATGGYYGYTF
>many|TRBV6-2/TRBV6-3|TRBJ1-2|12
CASRYYSDGYTF
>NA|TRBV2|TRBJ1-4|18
CASSGAREAVGANEKLFF
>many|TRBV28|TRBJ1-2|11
CATHRPYGYTF
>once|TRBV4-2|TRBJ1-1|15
CASSQDGSGFTEAFF
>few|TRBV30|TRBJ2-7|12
CAWSKGNYEQYF
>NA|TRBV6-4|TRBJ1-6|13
CTSSDTINSPLHF
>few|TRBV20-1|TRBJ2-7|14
CSASHRGNSYEQYF
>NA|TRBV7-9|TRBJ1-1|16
CASSLEGGRGGTEAFF
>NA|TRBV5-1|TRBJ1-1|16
CASSLVGGGANTEAFF
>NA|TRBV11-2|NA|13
CASSFGGTGKLFF
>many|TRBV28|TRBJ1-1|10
CATGGAEAFF
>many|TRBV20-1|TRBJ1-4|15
CSAYPADRINEKLFF
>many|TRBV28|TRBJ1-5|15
CASSATGGGGQPQHF
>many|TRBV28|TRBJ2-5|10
CASGRETQYF
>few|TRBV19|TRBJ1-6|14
CASKRQGGNSPLHF
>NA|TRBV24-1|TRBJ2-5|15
CATSEPGTRGETQYF
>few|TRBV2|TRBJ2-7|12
CASIDSPYEQYF
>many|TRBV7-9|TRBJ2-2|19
CASSYGTSGRALSTGELFF
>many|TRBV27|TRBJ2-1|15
CASSLRLAGGGEQFF
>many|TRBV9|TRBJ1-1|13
CASSVVVNTEAFF
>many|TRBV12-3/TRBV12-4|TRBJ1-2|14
CARLRDRRLYGYTF
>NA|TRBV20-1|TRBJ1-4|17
CSAVGDRGIATNEKLFF
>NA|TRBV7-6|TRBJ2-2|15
CASSLAVSYTGELFF
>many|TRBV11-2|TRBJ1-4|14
CASSLSTGREKLFF
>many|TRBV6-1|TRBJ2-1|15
CASTSGQGVYNEQFF
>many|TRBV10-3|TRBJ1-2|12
CATTETNYGYTF
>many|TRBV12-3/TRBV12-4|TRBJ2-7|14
CASSFGGARGEQYF
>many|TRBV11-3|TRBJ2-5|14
CASSLGGFKETQYF
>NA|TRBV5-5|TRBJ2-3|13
CASSYGIGDTQYF
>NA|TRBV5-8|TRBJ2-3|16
CASFGSPGLPTDTQYF
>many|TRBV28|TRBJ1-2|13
CASSEDRSRGYTF
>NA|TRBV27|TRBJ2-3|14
CATRGGRSTDTQYF
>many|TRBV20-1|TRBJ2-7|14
CSARESSGRYEQYF
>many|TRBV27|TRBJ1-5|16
CASSSVFGQGVQPQHF
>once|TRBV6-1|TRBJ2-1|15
CASIRGLAGGFEQFF
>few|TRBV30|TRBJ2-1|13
CAWSDVTDNEQFF
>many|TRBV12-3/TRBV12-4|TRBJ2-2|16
CASSLFLGGPAGELFF
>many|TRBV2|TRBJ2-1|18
CASRRDRGLPSAYNEQFF
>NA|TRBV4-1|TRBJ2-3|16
CASSQDRAGNTDTQYF
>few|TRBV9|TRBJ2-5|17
CASSARGLAGAGETQYF
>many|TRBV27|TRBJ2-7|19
CASSLWSSGSSPLLYEQYF
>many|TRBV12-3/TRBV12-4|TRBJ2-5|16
CASSEGFNRGAETQYF
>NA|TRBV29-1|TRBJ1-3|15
CSVAGGGFSGNTIYF
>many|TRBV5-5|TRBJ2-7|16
CASSLARTGLLGEQYF
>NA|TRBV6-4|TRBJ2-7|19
CASSDWTSGSIWVNYEQYF
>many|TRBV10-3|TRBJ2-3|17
CAISDLRGRVRTDTQYF
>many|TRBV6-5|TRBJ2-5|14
CASSSGLEFETQYF
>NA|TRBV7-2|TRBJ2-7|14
CASSLEQGAHEQYF
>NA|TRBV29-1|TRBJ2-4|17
CSVVDYSGSGAKNIQYF
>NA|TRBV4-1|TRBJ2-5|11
CASSQDGTQYF
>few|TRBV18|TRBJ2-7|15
CASSLYPGGANEQYF
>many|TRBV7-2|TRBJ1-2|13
CASSTGPNYGYTF